The T cell receptor (beta chain) described here comes from a study of T cells in localized non-small cell lung cancer. Notes on the study in general: For the top 100 tumor clones, a median about 50 also appeared in adjacent lung. It remains possible that heterogeneity exists, since only one tumor region was sequenced. There was higher T cell clonality in uninvolved adjacent lung than in tumor, and it was highest there. Prolonged overall survival went with higher T cell density in the blood.

About this clone: What it recognizes is unknown.

TCRdb's table, derived via immunoSEQ multiplex PCR, lists solely in-frame clones and lacks some. The sample has tens of thousands of clones, around 82% seen once. Germline V gene data show CDR1 as SGHAT and CDR2 as FQDESV (reference sequence). Trimming at V came to 4 bases and at J to 0 bases, leaving 2 bases not matched to a gene. This CDR3 contains 16 residues. Sample: peripheral blood mononuclear cells, taken before any cancer treatment. This sequence joins TRBV11-1 and TRBJ2-4; TRBD2 matches at 11 bases. The receptor was isolated from a man aged 40-75 years with stage III lung adenocarcinoma. The CDR3 nucleotides are TGTGCCAGCAGCTCGGGACTAGCGGTAGCCAAAAACATTCAGTACTTC. This sequence encodes CASSSGLAVAKNIQYF.